These 30 T cell receptor beta chains were sequenced from one sample in a study of CD8+ T cells in alopecia areata. Sample treatment: oral pan-JAK inhibitor, 5-10 mg twice daily. Following extraction, RNA underwent reverse transcription to cDNA, which served as the sequencing template. Repertoires were generated with immunoSEQ multiplex PCR, while TCRdb's copy carries only in-frame clones and drops some. The sample holds roughly 180,000 clones, 45% to 75% seen once. The material sequenced was CD4+ T cells sorted from blood, taken at week 4, from a patient treated with tofacitinib. The receptors were sampled from a human donor with alopecia areata.

CDR3 sequence: CSVEGSDEQFF. The CDR3, as DNA: TGCAGCGTTGAGGGGTCCGATGAGCAGTTCTTC. The chain has TRBV29-1 and TRBJ2-1, with D unclear. Per germline, CDR1 SQVTM and CDR2 ANQGSEA. The CDR3 has 11 amino acids. V dropped 3 bases and J dropped 8 bases, with 8 bases sitting between them.

The chain couples TRBV7-2 to TRBJ2-7; D uncertain. The CDR3 has 11 amino acids. The V end was cut by 5 bases, the J end by 0 bases, with 2 bases between. Germline V gene sequence: CDR1 SGHTA, CDR2 FQGNSA. DNA for the CDR3: TGTGCCAGCAGCGTCTCCTACGAGCAGTACTTC. Amino acid sequence: CASSVSYEQYF.

This clone showed up just a few times. The chain carries TRBV6-1 and TRBJ1-6; D is unresolved. V lost 2 bases and J lost 0, with 14 bases in between. Germline V gene lookup returns CDR1 MNHNS and CDR2 SASEGT. CDR3 size: 18 residues. The DNA of the CDR3 is TGTGCCAGCAGTGAATGGAGCGTGGCGAGCTCCTATAATTCACCCCTCCACTTT. It specifies CASSEWSVASSYNSPLHF.

The chain recombines TRBV5-1 with TRBJ2-7; D is uncertain. Germline CDR1 is SGHRS and CDR2 is YFSETQ. Trimming stripped 4 bases from V and 0 bases from J, with 11 bases between. CDR3 length: 14 amino acids. The chain's CDR3 is CASSRDESSYEQYF. DNA for the CDR3: TGCGCCAGCAGCCGTGACGAGAGCTCCTACGAGCAGTACTTC.

V is TRBV30 and J is TRBJ2-1; TRBD1 or TRBD2 may be the D gene (5 bases each). The CDR3 runs 13 residues. The germline CDR1 and CDR2 sequences are GTSNPN and SVGIG (reference sequence). Between the trimmed V and J ends, which lost 5 bases and 7 bases, there was a span of 15 bases. The CDR3 DNA reads as TGTGCCTGGGGGGGTGGCCCGAAGAATGAGCAGTTCTTC. Protein sequence: CAWGGGPKNEQFF.

This chain links TRBV5-1 with TRBJ2-3; TRBD1 matches 9 bases. The germline gives CDR1 SGHRS, CDR2 YFSETQ. V dropped 4 bases and J dropped 6; count of bases not matched to a gene: 15. The CDR3 loop spans 17 amino acids. This CDR3 is CASSLLTTGTGTDTQYF. The DNA of the CDR3 is TGCGCCAGCAGCCTTCTAACCACCGGGACAGGGACCGATACGCAGTATTTT.

The rearrangement uses TRBV2 and TRBJ2-5, with 9 bases fitting TRBD1. V dropped 7 bases and J dropped 5; count of bases not matched to a gene: 14. Germline CDR1 and CDR2: SNHLY and FYNNEI. The CDR3 loop spans 16 amino acids. CDR3 bases: TGTGCCAGCACATTCCAAGCCGGGACAGGGAGGGAGACCCAGTACTTC. This translates into CASTFQAGTGRETQYF.

The CDR3 reads CSPRGRVDEQYF. The CDR3 region has the DNA TGCAGCCCCAGGGGACGCGTCGACGAGCAGTACTTC. The chain has TRBV29-1 and TRBJ2-7; D might be TRBD1 (6 bases). This CDR3 contains 12 residues. Germline values: CDR1 SQVTM, CDR2 ANQGSEA. Trimming cost V 8 bases and J 5 bases, with 16 bases left between them.

The chain links TRBV9 to TRBJ1-1; D remains ambiguous. V was shortened by 0 bases and J by 10 bases, with 13 bases between the two germline ends. This CDR3 has 13 residues. Germline values: CDR1 SGDLS, CDR2 YYNGEE. The CDR3 DNA sequence: TGTGCCAGCAGCGTAGGGCGGGAAGGTGTAGCTTTCTTT. It yields the protein CASSVGREGVAFF. The variable domain in full, completed from reference TRBV9 and TRBJ1-1, reads DSGVTQTPKHLITATGQRVTLRCSPRSGDLSVYWYQQSLDQGLQFLIQYYNGEERAKGNILERFSAQQFPDLHSELNLSSLELGDSALYFCASSVGREGVAFFGQGTRLTVV.

V is TRBV29-1 and J is TRBJ2-5; no reliable D call. The length of the CDR3 is 10 residues. Germline V gene lookup returns CDR1 SQVTM and CDR2 ANQGSEA. Trimming shortened V by 4 bases and J by 5 bases, and 5 bases separated the two germline ends. Written as DNA, the CDR3 is TGCAGCGTTGTCTGGGAGACCCAGTACTTC. The encoded protein is CSVVWETQYF.

The J gene is TRBJ1-5, the V gene TRBV20-1; the match to TRBD1 covers 10 bases. Germline loops: CDR1 DFQATT, CDR2 SNEGSKA (reference sequence). The CDR3 loop spans 11 amino acids. CDR3 residues: CSPRQGAAQHF. The CDR3, as DNA: TGCAGCCCCAGACAGGGGGCAGCCCAGCATTTT.

This clone was seen more than once but under ten times. The genes are TRBV28 and TRBJ1-5, with D maybe TRBD1 (5 bases). Germline-derived CDR1 and CDR2 are MDHEN and SYDVKM. CDR3 length: 19 residues. The V end lost 2 bases, the J end lost 0 bases, and 20 bases lay between the germline ends. The CDR3 DNA is TGTGCCAGCAGTTTAGGCTCATGGGGGGGGAGAGTTAGCAATCAGCCCCAGCATTTT. It codes for CASSLGSWGGRVSNQPQHF.

This chain connects TRBV29-1 to TRBJ2-7; D possibly corresponds to TRBD2 (7 bases). This CDR3 is built from 14 residues. The V end lost 6 bases, the J end lost 2 bases, and 17 bases lay between the germline ends. Per the germline V gene, CDR1 is SQVTM and CDR2 is ANQGSEA. The CDR3 DNA reads TGCAGCGTCGCGTCTAGGGGGGGTACCTACGAGCAGTACTTC. Translated, it gives CSVASRGGTYEQYF.

The J gene is TRBJ1-2, the V gene TRBV30; D gene uncertain. The length of the CDR3 is 12 residues. V was pared by 0 bases and J by 8 bases, with 10 bases between. CDR1 GTSNPN and CDR2 SVGIG come from the germline V gene (reference sequence). The CDR3 loop reads CAWSVTPLGYTF. DNA of the CDR3: TGTGCCTGGAGTGTAACCCCCTTAGGCTACACCTTC.

There are a few counts of this clone. The chain has TRBV25-1 and TRBJ1-1; tentative D call: TRBD1 (6 bases). The CDR3 runs to 12 residues. Trimming removed 6 bases from V and 11 bases from J, with 16 bases in between. Germline assignment: CDR1 MGHDK and CDR2 SYGVNS. The CDR3: CASRAEGVVAFF. DNA of the CDR3: TGTGCCAGCAGGGCTGAGGGGGTAGTCGCTTTCTTT.

This clone appeared a few times. The chain couples TRBV21-1 to TRBJ2-5. TRBV21-1 is a pseudogene segment. This CDR3 contains 15 residues. In DNA form, the CDR3 reads TGTGCCAGCAGCAAAGATGAGGGGTTCCAAGAGACCCAGTACTTC. This sequence encodes CASSKDEGFQETQYF.

The chain carries TRBV30 and TRBJ1-1, with D maybe TRBD1 (6 bases). The CDR3 has 13 amino acids. V lost 3 bases and J 5 bases, leaving 13 bases between the germline ends. CDR1 and CDR2 (germline): GTSNPN, SVGIG (reference sequence). The CDR3 DNA reads TGTGCCTGGAGCGCAGATCAGGGGACTGAAGCTTTCTTT. Translating gives CAWSADQGTEAFF.

J is TRBJ2-5 and V is TRBV10-3, with 7 nucleotides matching TRBD2. Germline V gene data show CDR1 as ENHRY and CDR2 as SYGVKD. CDR3 size: 12 residues. DNA for the CDR3: TGTGCGACCCGGGGGGACCAAGAGACCCAGTACTTC. This translates into CATRGDQETQYF.

This chain links TRBV25-1 with TRBJ2-5; TRBD1 might be the D (5 bases). V lost 3 bases and J lost 5, with 16 bases in between. The CDR3 runs to 15 residues. Germline lookup yields CDR1 MGHDK and CDR2 SYGVNS. The CDR3 here is CASSDDTRRVETQYF. The DNA of the CDR3 is TGTGCCAGCAGTGATGATACCCGCAGGGTGGAGACCCAGTACTTC.

The chain recombines TRBV7-9 with TRBJ1-1; D ambiguous. Trimming removed 2 bases from V and 3 bases from J, with 10 bases in between. The germline V gene encodes CDR1 SEHNR and CDR2 FQNEAQ (reference sequence). There are 14 residues in the CDR3. The CDR3 DNA is TGTGCCAGCAGCTTACAGGCATCGGACACTGAAGCTTTCTTT. It codes for CASSLQASDTEAFF.

The chain has TRBV25-1 and TRBJ2-7, with TRBD2 as a possible D gene (5 bases). The CDR3 runs to 15 residues. Germline assignment: CDR1 MGHDK and CDR2 SYGVNS. Trimming cost V 9 bases and J 3 bases, with 21 bases left between them. The CDR3 bases are TGTGCCAGTCGGACGGTGGGAGTAGTCCTCTACGAGCAGTACTTC. Translated: CASRTVGVVLYEQYF.

This clone appeared a few times. The J gene is TRBJ2-5, the V gene TRBV29-1; a weak D match, TRBD2 (5 bases). The CDR3 runs 13 residues. V dropped 7 bases and J dropped 7 bases, with 19 bases sitting between them. The germline gives CDR1 SQVTM, CDR2 ANQGSEA. The CDR3 here is CSETSGSLGTQYF. The CDR3, as DNA: TGCAGCGAAACGAGCGGCTCCCTGGGGACCCAGTACTTC. The full variable domain, its missing parts supplied by reference TRBV29-1 and TRBJ2-5, is SAVISQKPSRDICQRGTSLTIQCQVDSQVTMMFWYRQQPGQSLTLIATANQGSEATYESGFVIDKFPISRPNLTFSTLTVSNMSPEDSSIYLCSETSGSLGTQYFGPGTRLLVL.

V and J are TRBV25-1 and TRBJ2-5; 9 bases map to TRBD1. Germline assignment: CDR1 MGHDK and CDR2 SYGVNS. Losses at the gene ends were 6 bases for V and 5 bases for J; bases not matched to a gene: 7. The CDR3 consists of 14 residues. The CDR3 coding sequence is TGTGCCAGCAGCCAAACAGGGGGCGGGGAGACCCAGTACTTC. Residues: CASSQTGGGETQYF. The complete variable domain, with remaining parts taken from reference TRBV25-1 and TRBJ2-5, reads EADIYQTPRYLVIGTGKKITLECSQTMGHDKMYWYQQDPGMELHLIHYSYGVNSTEKGDLSSESTVSRIRTEHFPLTLESARPSHTSQYLCASSQTGGGETQYFGPGTRLLVL.

The J gene is TRBJ2-1, the V gene TRBV15; the match to TRBD2 covers 8 bases. V lost 1 base to trimming and J lost 5 bases; unmatched junction nucleotides: 10. The CDR3 consists of 17 residues. Germline CDR1 and CDR2: LNHNV and YYDKDF (reference sequence). The CDR3, as DNA: TGTGCCACCAGCAGAGTTCAAACTAGCGGCTTTGACAATGAGCAGTTCTTC. Translating it yields CATSRVQTSGFDNEQFF. Full variable domain (remainder filled in from reference TRBV15 and TRBJ2-1): DAMVIQNPRYQVTQFGKPVTLSCSQTLNHNVMYWYQQKSSQAPKLLFHYYDKDFNNEADTPDNFQSRRPNTSFCFLDIRSPGLGDTAMYLCATSRVQTSGFDNEQFFGPGTRLTVL.

The table lists this clone with a few counts. The rearrangement uses TRBV4-1 and TRBJ2-1; unclear D gene. The CDR3 totals 16 residues. V lost 0 bases and J lost 4, with 13 bases in between. The germline V gene encodes CDR1 MGHRA and CDR2 YSYEKL. The CDR3 protein is CASSQDILDGYNEQFF. Here the CDR3 DNA reads TGCGCCAGCAGCCAAGATATCCTGGACGGATACAATGAGCAGTTCTTC.

This chain links TRBV11-3 with TRBJ2-7; 9 bases map to TRBD1. This CDR3 comprises 16 residues. Trimming cost V 5 bases and J 3 bases; bases outside gene matches: 11. Per the germline V gene, CDR1 is SGHNT and CDR2 is YENEEA. Here the CDR3 reads CASSHSRPGQGYEQYF. The CDR3 coding sequence is TGTGCCAGCAGCCACTCTAGACCGGGACAGGGCTACGAGCAGTACTTC.

The J gene is TRBJ1-5, the V gene TRBV15; a possible D gene is TRBD1 (5 bases). V lost 4 bases and J lost 5, with 21 bases in between. The germline gives CDR1 LNHNV, CDR2 YYDKDF (reference sequence). This CDR3 is built from 17 residues. CDR3 DNA sequence: TGTGCCACCAGCAACGGAGCGCAGGGCCCCTTTGATCAGCCCCAGCATTTT. It yields the protein CATSNGAQGPFDQPQHF.

The rearrangement joins TRBV28 to TRBJ1-2; 7 bases align to TRBD1. Germline CDR1 reads MDHEN; CDR2 reads SYDVKM. The CDR3 covers 14 residues. The V segment lost 3 bases and the J segment 7 bases; nucleotides outside the gene matches: 8. In DNA, the CDR3 is TGTGCCAGCAGTTTCCCGGGACAGCGGGGTGGCTACACCTTC. Its protein product is CASSFPGQRGGYTF.

V usage is TRBV7-2 and J usage is TRBJ2-1; D gene uncertain. The CDR3 runs 15 residues. Trimming removed 1 base from V and 2 bases from J, with 9 bases in between. Germline V gene sequence: CDR1 SGHTA, CDR2 FQGNSA. The CDR3 DNA sequence: TGTGCCAGCAGCTTAGGTAGCTACGCCTACAATGAGCAGTTCTTC. This codes for CASSLGSYAYNEQFF.

This clone was seen just once. V gene TRBV4-3 combines with J gene TRBJ2-2, with D unresolved. The CDR3 contains 14 residues. The ends were cut back, 0 bases at V and 6 bases at J, with 8 bases in the middle. Germline CDR1 LGHNA, CDR2 YSLEER. CDR3 nucleotides: TGCGCCAGCAGCCAAGATACCAAACCCGGGGAGCTGTTTTTT. Residues: CASSQDTKPGELFF.